This T cell receptor (beta chain) was captured in a study of cytomegalovirus exposure and HLA in healthy donors. General study points: Links to common viral pathogens appeared, in a later analysis, for several of the most significant clusters. Later analysis found that TCR beta chains associated with HLA were more clonally expanded than other, equally common chains.

13 Jbeta primers and 60 Vbeta primers were used for the PCR. The data were produced by immunoSEQ multiplex PCR, yet TCRdb's version contains in-frame clones alone and is incomplete. The listing contains about 42,000 clones. The germline V gene has CDR1 MGHRA and CDR2 YSYEKL. The CDR3 runs 16 residues. Trimming took 0 bases from V and 5 from J, leaving 13 bases between them. A word on this clone: Its antigen is unidentified.

The gene calls are TRBV4-1 and TRBJ1-4; possible D gene TRBD1, 5 bases. Sequencing was performed on PBMCs. The TCR originated in a young man in good health and CMV-seronegative. The DNA of the CDR3 is TGCGCCAGCAGCCAAGACCCGGGACGGGGGAATGAAAAACTGTTTTTT. Its protein product is CASSQDPGRGNEKLFF.